This entry lists 10 T cell receptor beta chains sequenced from one sample in a study of cytomegalovirus exposure and HLA in healthy donors (dated by TCRdb to 2015 to 2018). The library was obtained by the immunoSEQ multiplex PCR assay. A mixture of 60 forward primers for TCR Vbeta segments and 13 reverse primers for TCR Jbeta segments was used in the multiplex PCR. Imported from immuneACCESS, the table was reduced by TCRdb to in-frame sequences with V and J called. These copies leave out some clones; in studies compared against another copy, an unresolved V gene accounts for under half, and the cause of the remainder is not known. The sample includes 110,000 or so clones, with under 70% observed a single time. Jointly, the top ten make up about 8.3% of the sample. Sequenced sample: PBMCs. These TCRs come from a man between 18 and 29 years old in good health and CMV-seropositive.

This clone came up a few times. The chain links TRBV6-1 to TRBJ1-1, with D tentatively TRBD1 (5 bases). Trimming took 4 bases from V and 4 from J, leaving 13 bases between them. The length of the CDR3 is 14 residues. The V gene's germline CDR1 is MNHNS and CDR2 SASEGT. The CDR3 spells CASSGGDGGTEAFF. The CDR3, as DNA: TGTGCCAGCAGTGGGGGGGACGGCGGCACTGAAGCTTTCTTT.

This sequence joins TRBV10-3 and TRBJ1-6; D ambiguous. Trimming took 3 bases from V and 0 from J, leaving 9 bases between them. Looked up from germline, CDR1 is ENHRY and CDR2 is SYGVKD. CDR3 length: 16 amino acids. The CDR3 here is CAISDTQTSYNSPLHF. The CDR3 DNA is TGTGCCATCAGTGACACACAGACCTCCTATAATTCACCCCTCCACTTT.

This clone was seen only a few times. The rearrangement uses TRBV19 and TRBJ2-7; weak D call: TRBD1 (6 bases). CDR3 size: 14 residues. Germline values: CDR1 LNHDA, CDR2 SQIVND (reference sequence). Trimming stripped 6 bases from V and 0 bases from J, with 12 bases between. The CDR3 DNA reads as TGTGCCAGTAGCCCGACAGGAAGCTCCTACGAGCAGTACTTC. Translated, it gives CASSPTGSSYEQYF.

In DNA form, the CDR3 reads TGTGCCAGCAGTGAATCGGCGGGGGGGCTGGAGACCCAGTACTTC. Translation gives CASSESAGGLETQYF. The chain carries TRBV6-1 and TRBJ2-5, with 9 bases identical to TRBD2. CDR1 is MNHNS and CDR2 is SASEGT in the germline V gene. Trimming at V came to 2 bases and at J to 5 bases, leaving 6 bases not matched to a gene. The CDR3 runs 15 residues.

This clone has just a few counts. This rearrangement joins TRBV11-3 to TRBJ2-2, with 10 bases lining up with TRBD2. Unmatched junction bases numbered 3, after V lost 3 bases and J lost 5 bases. The CDR3 consists of 15 residues. Germline V CDR1 and CDR2: SGHNT, YENEEA. The DNA for the CDR3 is TGTGCCAGCAGCTTCCCTAGCGGGGGAACCGGGGAGCTGTTTTTT. Encoded protein: CASSFPSGGTGELFF.

This CDR3 reads CASSKWGSGGANNEQFF. The CDR3, as DNA: TGTGCCAGCAGCAAGTGGGGGTCGGGCGGGGCGAACAATGAGCAGTTCTTC. The chain recombines TRBV7-9 with TRBJ2-1; TRBD2 is a possible D gene (6 bases). Germline values: CDR1 SEHNR, CDR2 FQNEAQ (reference sequence). Trimming pared 5 bases from V and 5 bases from J, leaving 22 bases between. The CDR3 runs 17 residues. Together with reference TRBV7-9 and TRBJ2-1, the CDR3 gives the full variable domain: DTGVSQNPRHKITKRGQNVTFRCDPISEHNRLYWYRQTLGQGPEFLTYFQNEAQLEKSRLLSDRFSAERPKGSFSTLEIQRTEQGDSAMYLCASSKWGSGGANNEQFFGPGTRLTVL.

The chain joins TRBV7-8 to TRBJ2-1, with D possibly being TRBD1 (5 bases). Trimming pared 1 base from V and 5 bases from J, leaving 21 bases between. The CDR3 extends over 18 amino acids. Germline V CDR1 and CDR2: SGHVS, FQNEAQ. The CDR3 sequence is CASSLVLVTAEYHNEQFF. In nucleotides, the CDR3 is TGTGCCAGCAGCTTAGTTCTAGTGACAGCCGAGTACCACAATGAGCAGTTCTTC. Filled out from reference TRBV7-8 and TRBJ2-1, the complete variable domain reads GAGVSQSPRYKVAKRGQDVALRCDPISGHVSLFWYQQALGQGPEFLTYFQNEAQLDKSGLPSDRFFAERPEGSVSTLKIQRTQQEDSAVYLCASSLVLVTAEYHNEQFFGPGTRLTVL.

This clone was counted ten times or more. The J gene is TRBJ2-7, the V gene TRBV2, with TRBD1 as a possible D gene (6 bases). Germline V lookup: CDR1 SNHLY, CDR2 FYNNEI. The CDR3 has 15 amino acids. V shed 2 bases and J shed 2 bases, with 13 bases lying between them. The CDR3 DNA follows: TGTGCCAGCAGTGAATCGTCTGGGGGCCCCTACGAGCAGTACTTC. The encoded protein is CASSESSGGPYEQYF.

V usage is TRBV4-1 and J usage is TRBJ1-4; a possible D gene is TRBD1 (6 bases). The CDR3 extends over 16 amino acids. CDR1 is MGHRA and CDR2 is YSYEKL in the germline V gene. V lost 1 base to trimming and J lost 8 bases, with 17 bases between them. As DNA, the CDR3 is TGCGCCAGCAGCCAAGTTGGGGGGGGGCGGACGGAAAAACTGTTTTTT. It yields the protein CASSQVGGGRTEKLFF.

A word on this clone: The junction and the germline gene differ at one end; a read error may be behind it. The chain joins TRBV18 to TRBJ2-5; 9 bases agree with TRBD2. The germline V gene has CDR1 KGHSH and CDR2 LQKENI. The CDR3 has 15 residues. This chain's CDR3 is CAGSPRASGKETQYF. The CDR3 region has the DNA TGTGCCGGCTCACCAAGGGCTAGCGGGAAAGAGACCCAGTACTTC.